Shown below are 17 T cell receptor beta chains from a single sample sequenced in a study of long-term antiretroviral therapy in people with HIV. The authors ran the immunoSEQ assay, v3.0, at survey level. Measured with immunoSEQ multiplex PCR; TCRdb has only the in-frame clones, and not every one. Here the sample spans 25,000 to 40,000 clones, 90% to 97% being singletons. The sample in question was unsorted PBMCs, obtained approximately 6.5 years after starting antiretroviral therapy. The receptors come from a man younger than 45 with HIV.

The CDR3 DNA follows: TGCGCCAGCAGCCAAGAACTAGCGGGGGTCACCGGGGAGCTGTTTTTT. Translated: CASSQELAGVTGELFF. The chain links TRBV4-3 to TRBJ2-2, with 11 bases that match TRBD2. Trimming at V came to 0 bases and at J to 4 bases, leaving 1 base not matched to a gene. Germline V gene data show CDR1 as LGHNA and CDR2 as YSLEER. The CDR3 consists of 16 residues.

V gene TRBV9 combines with J gene TRBJ2-5; D perhaps matches TRBD1 (6 bases). Trimming cost V 6 bases and J 5 bases, with 11 bases left between them. The length of the CDR3 is 12 residues. Germline V CDR1 and CDR2: SGDLS, YYNGEE. CDR3 amino acids: CASTGVGETQYF. CDR3 bases: TGTGCCAGCACAGGGGTGGGGGAGACCCAGTACTTC.

The rearrangement links TRBV6-1 to TRBJ2-7, with D possibly being TRBD2 (6 bases). Germline V lookup: CDR1 MNHNS, CDR2 SASEGT. The CDR3 has 14 residues. Trimming stripped 0 bases from V and 1 base from J, with 7 bases between. The CDR3 sequence: CASSEAGGSYEQYF. DNA of the CDR3: TGTGCCAGCAGTGAAGCAGGAGGGTCCTACGAGCAGTACTTC.

The gene calls are TRBV4-3 and TRBJ2-2; D not resolved. Germline CDR1 is LGHNA and CDR2 is YSLEER. The CDR3 sequence is 15 residues long. The V end lost 0 bases, the J end lost 10 bases, and 15 bases lay between the germline ends. The CDR3 DNA reads TGCGCCAGCAGCCAAGATCGCGATTTAGGCTTGGAGCTGTTTTTT. Its protein is CASSQDRDLGLELFF.

The V call is TRBV19, the J call TRBJ2-5; the D gene is possibly TRBD1 (6 bases). V was cut by 9 bases and J by 5 bases, with 16 bases left in between. The CDR3 extends over 13 amino acids. Germline values: CDR1 LNHDA, CDR2 SQIVND (reference sequence). The CDR3 reads CASIDRLRETQYF. CDR3 DNA sequence: TGTGCCAGCATCGACAGGTTGCGGGAGACCCAGTACTTC.

This chain links TRBV5-6 with TRBJ2-7; the match to TRBD2 covers 7 bases. V gave up 5 bases and J gave up 3 bases; unmatched junction bases: 8. The CDR3 loop spans 14 amino acids. Germline assignment: CDR1 SGHDT and CDR2 YYEEEE. The CDR3 protein is CASSPGGDFYEQYF. CDR3 DNA sequence: TGTGCCAGCAGTCCTGGGGGGGACTTCTACGAGCAGTACTTC.

The V call is TRBV10-3, the J call TRBJ2-2; D unclear. V lost 8 bases to trimming and J lost 3 bases, with 10 bases between them. The CDR3 totals 13 residues. Germline V gene data show CDR1 as ENHRY and CDR2 as SYGVKD. The CDR3 coding sequence is TGTGCCATCTCGAGCTCGGACACCGGGGAGCTGTTTTTT. It encodes CAISSSDTGELFF.

This sequence joins TRBV11-2 and TRBJ2-5; TRBD2 is a possible D gene (5 bases). The germline CDR1 and CDR2 sequences are SGHAT and FQNNGV. Trimming took off 4 bases at V and 5 bases at J, with 20 bases between the two ends. CDR3 size: 16 residues. The CDR3 DNA sequence: TGTGCCAGCAGCTCCCGACGAGCAGGAGGTTGGGAGACCCAGTACTTC. Its translation: CASSSRRAGGWETQYF.

The gene calls are TRBV4-2 and TRBJ2-1, with D tentatively TRBD1 or TRBD2 (6 bases each). CDR1 and CDR2 from the germline V gene are LGHNA and YNFKEQ. The CDR3 length is 15 residues. The V end was cut by 3 bases, the J end by 5 bases, with 14 bases between. The CDR3 DNA follows: TGTGCCAGCAGCCAGTTTGGGGGGCCGGACAATGAGCAGTTCTTC. This encodes CASSQFGGPDNEQFF.

The chain employs TRBV6-5 and TRBJ2-3, with unresolved D. Germline CDR1 and CDR2: MNHEY and SVGAGI. V dropped 4 bases and J dropped 5 bases, with 13 bases sitting between them. There are 14 residues in the CDR3. CDR3 protein: CASSFLSQEDTQYF. In DNA, the CDR3 is TGTGCCAGCAGTTTTCTGAGTCAGGAAGATACGCAGTATTTT.

This chain joins TRBV4-3 and TRBJ2-2; TRBD2 might be the D (6 bases). The V gene's germline CDR1 is LGHNA and CDR2 YSLEER. Trimming pared 2 bases from V and 6 bases from J, leaving 22 bases between. This CDR3 region has 18 residues. CDR3 sequence (DNA): TGCGCCAGCAGCCAAAAAGCATGGAGGGTGAGGGTCTCCGGGGAGCTGTTTTTT. Its translation is CASSQKAWRVRVSGELFF.

The chain carries TRBV5-6 and TRBJ1-1; D gene uncertain. The CDR3 has 15 amino acids. Germline-derived CDR1 and CDR2 are SGHDT and YYEEEE. Trimming cost V 4 bases and J 3 bases, with 16 bases left between them. The CDR3, as DNA: TGTGCCAGCAGCCCATCTGCGGGGATGTACACTGAAGCTTTCTTT. Its translation is CASSPSAGMYTEAFF.

This clone was seen only a few times. The V call is TRBV4-3, the J call TRBJ2-1, with 8 positions matching TRBD2. Germline V gene lookup returns CDR1 LGHNA and CDR2 YSLEER. The trim removed 0 bases at V and 0 bases at J, leaving 1 base unmatched. This CDR3 has 16 amino acids. The chain's CDR3 is CASSQESGSSYNEQFF. The CDR3 region has the DNA TGCGCCAGCAGCCAAGAAAGCGGGAGCTCCTACAATGAGCAGTTCTTC.

This chain uses TRBV7-9 with TRBJ1-2; D remains unclear. This CDR3 is built from 13 residues. The V end was cut by 2 bases, the J end by 3 bases, with 7 bases between. Germline V gene lookup returns CDR1 SEHNR and CDR2 FQNEAQ (reference sequence). CDR3 region: CASSLLTDYGYTF. The CDR3 DNA is TGTGCCAGCAGCTTATTAACCGACTATGGCTACACCTTC. The whole variable domain, filled in from reference TRBV7-9 and TRBJ1-2, reads DTGVSQNPRHKITKRGQNVTFRCDPISEHNRLYWYRQTLGQGPEFLTYFQNEAQLEKSRLLSDRFSAERPKGSFSTLEIQRTEQGDSAMYLCASSLLTDYGYTFGSGTRLTVV.

The chain couples TRBV9 to TRBJ2-2; D is tentatively TRBD1 or TRBD2 (5 bases each). V was shortened by 1 base and J by 7 bases, with 20 bases between the two germline ends. Germline loops: CDR1 SGDLS, CDR2 YYNGEE. CDR3 size: 17 residues. For the CDR3, the DNA is TGTGCCAGCAGCGTATTCGATGATGGGGGATTTAACGGGGAGCTGTTTTTT. This codes for CASSVFDDGGFNGELFF.

J is TRBJ2-3 and V is TRBV18; D is unclear. CDR1 is KGHSH, CDR2 LQKENI, per germline. The CDR3 is made up of 13 amino acids. Trimming stripped 2 bases from V and 1 base from J, with 4 bases between. The CDR3 nucleotides are TGTGCCAGCTCACCAACGCGCACAGATACGCAGTATTTT. This encodes CASSPTRTDTQYF.

The rearrangement uses TRBV30 and TRBJ1-4; D ambiguous. The CDR3 consists of 16 residues. Per the germline V gene, CDR1 is GTSNPN and CDR2 is SVGIG (reference sequence). V lost 0 bases, J lost 0 bases, and 11 bases lay in between. The CDR3 loop is CAWSVGVFATNEKLFF. The CDR3 DNA follows: TGTGCCTGGAGTGTTGGGGTTTTCGCAACTAATGAAAAACTGTTTTTT.